Sequencing of this T cell receptor (beta chain) was carried out in a study of T cell responses to AZD1222 COVID-19 vaccine (TCRdb year 2021). About the full investigation: AZD1222 recipients given second doses at about 4 weeks or at about 12 weeks were pooled, since spike-specific TCR depth and breadth were not found to differ between the two schedules. Trial participants were enrolled by age into 18-55, 56-69 and 70-plus year subgroups, with approximately 150, 28 and 58 TCR-sequenced participants respectively. A total of 230 to 250 trial participants underwent TCR sequencing, of whom around 210 had received two doses of AZD1222 and approximately 25 had received two doses of the MenACWY control vaccine. Beyond this particular receptor, the publication reports: Conclusions about previously exposed vaccinees are limited, since just five or six AZD1222 recipients were seropositive for SARS-CoV-2 at baseline. Nearly half of unique spike-specific TCRs reportedly recognized epitopes outside regions mutated in the B.1.351 and B.1.1.7 variants. Vaccine-associated CD4 TCRs spanned the whole spike protein, with dominant responses in regions 160-218 and 743-854. The 56-69-year group was small, and its depth increase did not reach significance, likely because of low power. No day 14 peak-response samples were available, so repertoires were characterized only after the peak T cell response. A significant rise in spike-specific TCR breadth and depth was observed after two AZD1222 doses relative to day 0 and relative to MenACWY recipients. Most participants were white British and females outnumbered males, and the authors suggested that clonal diversity may have been underestimated.

In the germline V gene (reference sequence), CDR1 corresponds to SEHNR and CDR2 to FQNEAQ. Reading from cysteine to phenylalanine, the CDR3 counts 15 amino acids. Only the CDR3 DNA stays, 45 bases, in frame from base 1. V was cut back by 5 bases and J by 8 bases, leaving a gap of 21 bases between them. The time point tag for this specimen amounts to: baseline before first vaccination. Samples from vaccinated people were obtained from the UK trials COV001 and COV002, which included a single-blind randomized controlled phase 2/3 trial of AZD1222 (ChAdOx1 nCoV-19) in healthy adults. Trial participant PBMC samples were collected at day 0 and day 28 after the second dose for TCRbeta chain sequencing. Concerning this clone itself: There is no known antigen for this receptor. No base quality information exists; no much larger clone differs at one position.

The CDR3 regions of human TCRbeta chains were subjected to immunosequencing. In the source study's methods: Repertoire TCRs were checked for matches against a reference library of SARS-CoV-2-specific TCRs that had been generated using the MIRA antigen-specificity platform. Breadth was defined as the fraction of unique TCRs that were SARS-CoV-2-associated, and depth was defined as the fraction of total T cells that were SARS-CoV-2-associated. Using the MIRA data, every spike-specific TCR was mapped to the spike region that the TCR reacted to and assigned to either a CD4 or a CD8 class. Log10-transformed breadth and depth values were compared by one-way ANOVA with Sidak's multiple comparisons tests. What TCRdb holds here is the immuneACCESS table cut down to in-frame rearrangements. Part of the clones is not present; checked against another copy, under half of the missing clones reflect an unresolved V gene, and the others are unexplained. V and J calls and clone size are given by that table; D and trimming were obtained from the DNA. The sample table shows just under 95,000 clones, and more than 75% are seen once. The biggest ten clones account for roughly a tenth of the sample.

The receptor was isolated from an adult in good health. The rearrangement combines TRBV7-9 with TRBJ1-2; TRBD1 is possibly the D segment (6 matching bases). This sample comprised peripheral blood, obtained on day 0 of AZD1222 vaccination. The CDR3 region reads CASSPSVQGVSGYTF. The DNA is as follows: TGTGCCAGCAGCCCCTCGGTACAGGGAGTATCAGGCTACACCTTC.